The rows below give T cell receptor beta chains drawn from one sample of a study of CD8 T cells in ankylosing spondylitis. TCRdb analysed the 5' RACE reads with MiXCR anew, one entry per CDR3 protein. This table holds more than 250,000 distinct CDR3 sequences, under 14% found once. Input material: blood, either unsorted or a sorted T cell fraction (not recorded which). All receptors derive from a female donor with ankylosing spondylitis or in good health (not recorded which). Each CDR3 is given with its conserved first and last residue. The D gene is left open where the match is weak. Expanded clones are given a class, and other clones once, few, many or no size at all.

v_gene,abundance,d_gene,j_gene,CDR3aa,CDR3nt
TRBV7-8,few,NA,TRBJ2-7,CASSLVAAEGEQYF,TGTGCCAGCAGCTTAGTCGCCGCAGAGGGCGAGCAGTACTTC
TRBV6-5,few,TRBD1,TRBJ2-7,CASRYIFTGVAYEQYF,TGTGCCAGCAGATATATCTTCACAGGGGTGGCCTACGAGCAGTACTTC
TRBV4-3,many,NA,TRBJ2-5,CASSQGSKKETQYF,TGCGCCAGCAGCCAGGGTTCCAAGAAAGAGACCCAGTACTTC
TRBV28,once,TRBD1,TRBJ2-7,CASSTGVFSKGEQYF,TGTGCCAGCAGTACAGGGGTCTTTAGTAAAGGCGAGCAGTACTTC
TRBV12-3/TRBV12-4,few,NA,TRBJ2-4,CASSPSRALAKNIQYF,TGTGCCAGCAGTCCAAGCCGGGCCCTAGCCAAAAACATTCAGTACTTC
TRBV6-6,NA,NA,TRBJ2-2,CASIRGTAAGELFF,TGTGCCAGCATTAGGGGTACGGCGGCCGGGGAGCTGTTTTTT
TRBV10-3,many,NA,TRBJ2-1,CAISESAVYEQFF,TGTGCCATCAGTGAGTCGGCGGTATATGAGCAGTTCTTC
TRBV5-1,NA,NA,TRBJ1-3,CASSLEGDVAGNTIYF,TGCGCCAGCAGCTTGGAGGGGGACGTCGCGGGAAACACCATATATTTT
TRBV7-8,many,NA,TRBJ2-3,CASSSRLAVYQDTQYF,TGTGCCAGCAGCTCCCGGTTAGCGGTCTATCAGGATACGCAGTATTTT
TRBV24-1,many,TRBD2,TRBJ2-1,CATSDASGSAYNEQFF,TGTGCCACCAGTGATGCCAGCGGGAGTGCCTACAATGAGCAGTTCTTC
TRBV27,few,NA,TRBJ1-1,CASKKSGDTEAFF,TGTGCCAGCAAAAAGTCAGGGGACACTGAAGCTTTCTTT
TRBV12-3/TRBV12-4,many,NA,TRBJ2-4,CASSLNGAKNIQYF,TGTGCCAGCAGTTTAAACGGAGCCAAAAACATTCAGTACTTC
TRBV10-3,many,TRBD1,TRBJ2-4,CAISESPLLDRGDKNIQYF,TGTGCCATCAGTGAGTCCCCTTTGCTAGACAGGGGGGACAAAAACATTCAGTACTTC
TRBV20-1,many,NA,TRBJ1-5,CSARDGGSRQPQHF,TGCAGTGCTAGAGATGGGGGGTCAAGGCAGCCCCAGCATTTT
TRBV5-1,many,TRBD1,TRBJ1-4,CASHRGERNEKLFF,TGCGCCAGCCACAGGGGTGAGAGGAATGAAAAACTGTTTTTT
TRBV5-1,many,TRBD1,TRBJ2-3,CASSLWGQGATGTDTQYF,TGCGCCAGCAGCTTGTGGGGACAGGGGGCGACCGGCACAGATACGCAGTATTTT
TRBV27,many,NA,TRBJ1-6,CASSFGTNSPLHF,TGTGCCAGCAGTTTCGGTACTAATTCACCCCTCCACTTT
TRBV7-2,NA,TRBD2,TRBJ2-1,CASSRSGNYEQFF,TGTGCCAGCAGCCGAAGCGGGAACTATGAGCAGTTCTTC
TRBV24-1,many,NA,TRBJ2-1,CATSDGAAYNEQFF,TGTGCCACCAGTGATGGGGCCGCGTACAATGAGCAGTTCTTC
TRBV29-1,NA,NA,TRBJ2-3,CSVEVGGLVEGTQYF,TGCAGCGTTGAAGTAGGTGGACTCGTCGAGGGTACGCAGTATTTT
TRBV30,NA,NA,TRBJ2-1,CAQGGRGEQFF,TGTGCCCAAGGAGGGCGCGGTGAGCAGTTCTTC
TRBV29-1,many,NA,TRBJ1-4,CSVVPGSNEKLFF,TGCAGCGTTGTACCAGGATCTAATGAAAAACTGTTTTTT
TRBV5-6,NA,NA,TRBJ2-1,CASSLDGGYSYNEQFF,TGTGCCAGCAGCTTGGACGGGGGATACTCCTACAATGAGCAGTTCTTC